Included here is one TCR beta chain sequence, with context. The antigen is undetermined. The data originate from a study of blood T cells in healthy people across ages. For the second PCR, which ran for about 6 to 11 cycles, a sample-barcoded 5' primer and a J-beta primer mix were used. In TCRdb, the 5' RACE reads were re-called with MiXCR into one record per CDR3 protein. The sample carries around 1.5 million distinct CDR3 sequences, 40% to 50% recorded once. The CDR3 sequence is 15 residues long. Germline CDR1 and CDR2: SGHAT and FQNNGV. Trimming at V came to 1 base and at J to 4 bases, leaving 3 bases not matched to a gene. Study findings and constraints: Those diversity estimates obtained from one million T cells were thought to be underestimates.

This receptor was obtained from a woman aged 18-29 years in good health. The chain uses TRBV11-2 and TRBJ1-2; 10 bases match TRBD1. The sample taken for sequencing was blood. CDR3 protein: CASSLVRTGGYGYTF. The CDR3 DNA follows: TGTGCCAGCAGCTTAGTCAGGACAGGGGGCTATGGCTACACCTTC. The whole variable domain, filled in from reference TRBV11-2 and TRBJ1-2, reads EAGVAQSPRYKIIEKRQSVAFWCNPISGHATLYWYQQILGQGPKLLIQFQNNGVVDDSQLPKDRFSAERLKGVDSTLKIQPAKLEDSAVYLCASSLVRTGGYGYTFGSGTRLTVV.